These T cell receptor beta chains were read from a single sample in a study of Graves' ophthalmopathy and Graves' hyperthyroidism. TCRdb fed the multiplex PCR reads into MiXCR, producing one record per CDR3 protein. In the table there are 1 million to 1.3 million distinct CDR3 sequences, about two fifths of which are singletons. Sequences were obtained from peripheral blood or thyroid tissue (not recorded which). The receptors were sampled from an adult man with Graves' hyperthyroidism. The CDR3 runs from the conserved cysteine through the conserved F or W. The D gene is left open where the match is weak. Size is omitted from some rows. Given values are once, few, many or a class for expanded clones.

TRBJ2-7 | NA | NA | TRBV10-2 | TGCGCCAGCAGCCAAGCTGACGGTTACGAGCAGTACTTC | CASSQADGYEQYF
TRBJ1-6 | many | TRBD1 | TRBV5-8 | TGTGCCAGCAGCTTAGCACAGGGGGGATATAATTCACCCCTCCACTTT | CASSLAQGGYNSPLHF
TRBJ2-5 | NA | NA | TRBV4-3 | TGCGCCAGCAGCCGATTCCTGGCGGGGGGACAGTCCCAAGAGACCCAGTACTTC | CASSRFLAGGQSQETQYF
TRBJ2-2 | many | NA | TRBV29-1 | TGCAGCGTTGTAGGCCGGGACGGGGACACCGGGGAGCTGTTTTTT | CSVVGRDGDTGELFF
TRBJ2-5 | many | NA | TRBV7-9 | TGTGCCAGCAGCTTATCCCGTCCCGTCGGGGAGACCCAGTACTTC | CASSLSRPVGETQYF
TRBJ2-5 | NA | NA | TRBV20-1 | TGCAGTGTAGTGGGCACCGGGGGCGGGGAGACCCAGTACTTC | CSVVGTGGGETQYF
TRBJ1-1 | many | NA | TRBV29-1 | TGCAGCGTTGAAGAATATCGGACAGACGAAGCTTTCTTT | CSVEEYRTDEAFF
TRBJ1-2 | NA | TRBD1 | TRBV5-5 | TGTGCCAGCAGCTTGGCAGACAGGGCCGCGGAGGGCTACACCTTC | CASSLADRAAEGYTF
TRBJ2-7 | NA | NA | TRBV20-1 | TGCAGTGCTAGTGGGCTACCCCCCGGGCAGTACTTC | CSASGLPPGQYF
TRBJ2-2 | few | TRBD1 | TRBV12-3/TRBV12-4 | TGTGCCAGCAGTGGGACAGGGGTGGGCACCGGGGAGCTGTTTTTT | CASSGTGVGTGELFF
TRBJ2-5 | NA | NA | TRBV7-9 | TGTGCCAGCAGCTTACGGACGACCCAGTACTTC | CASSLRTTQYF
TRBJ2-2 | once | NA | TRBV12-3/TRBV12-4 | TGTGCCAGCAGTTTAATGGCAGATCCGACCGGGGAGCTGTTTTTT | CASSLMADPTGELFF
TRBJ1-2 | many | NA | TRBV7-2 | TGTGCCAGCAGAGAGGTAGGGTGGAATGGCTACACCTTC | CASREVGWNGYTF
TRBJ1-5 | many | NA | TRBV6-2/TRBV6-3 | TGTGCCAGCAGTTCTACAGGGCACAATCAGCCCCAGCATTTT | CASSSTGHNQPQHF
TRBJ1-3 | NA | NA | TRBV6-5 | TGTGCCAGCAGTTTGTTACTCGGAAACACCATATATTTT | CASSLLLGNTIYF
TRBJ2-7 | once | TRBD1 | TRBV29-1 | TGCAGCGTAGGGGACAGGGGAGCCTACGAGCAGTACTTC | CSVGDRGAYEQYF
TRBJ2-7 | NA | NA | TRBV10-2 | TGCGCCAGCAGTGCCGGACAGCGCAGGAGGCAGTACTTC | CASSAGQRRRQYF
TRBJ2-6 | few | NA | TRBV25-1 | TGTGCCAGCAGAAACTCAGGGTACGGGGCCAACGTCCTGACTTTC | CASRNSGYGANVLTF
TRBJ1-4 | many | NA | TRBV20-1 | TGCAGTGCAAGCGGGGGTTGGACTGCAACTAATGAAAAACTGTTTTTT | CSASGGWTATNEKLFF
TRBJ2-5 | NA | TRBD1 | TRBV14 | TGTGCCAGCTCCCCTATGACAGGGGTCCAAGAGACCCAGTACTTC | CASSPMTGVQETQYF
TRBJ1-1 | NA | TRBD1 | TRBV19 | TGTGCCAGTACCAGGGACAGGGCGAACACTGAAGCTTTCTTT | CASTRDRANTEAFF
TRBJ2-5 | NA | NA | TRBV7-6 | TGTGCCAGCAGCGTTGACCGGGGCAGCGGGACCCAGTACTTC | CASSVDRGSGTQYF
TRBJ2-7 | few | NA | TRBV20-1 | TGCAGTGCTAGAGATCGACGGCGGGCTAACTACGAGCAGTACTTC | CSARDRRRANYEQYF
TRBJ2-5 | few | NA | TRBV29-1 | TGCAGCGTTTCCCCCCGTCTTTCGGAGACCCAGTACTTC | CSVSPRLSETQYF
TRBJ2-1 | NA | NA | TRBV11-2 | TGTGCCAGCAGCTTAGATGGCAGGGGCCCACCTTACAATGAGCAGTTCTTC | CASSLDGRGPPYNEQFF
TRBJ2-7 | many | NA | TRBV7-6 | TGTGCCAGCAGCTTAGATCAGACCGGTTTAACCTACGAGCAGTACTTC | CASSLDQTGLTYEQYF
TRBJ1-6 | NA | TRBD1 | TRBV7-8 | TGTGCCAGCATCGAGGGACAGGCAGATAATTCACCCCTCCACTTT | CASIEGQADNSPLHF
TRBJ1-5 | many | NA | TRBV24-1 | TGTGCCACCAGTGATTTGAACGGCAATCAGCCCCAGCATTTT | CATSDLNGNQPQHF
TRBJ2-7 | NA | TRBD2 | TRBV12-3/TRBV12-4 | TGTGCCAGCAGGGCGGGGACTAGCGGAATCTACGAGCAGTACTTC | CASRAGTSGIYEQYF
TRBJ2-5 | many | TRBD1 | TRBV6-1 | TGTGCCAGCAGCGACAGGGTCAGGGAGACCCAGTACTTC | CASSDRVRETQYF
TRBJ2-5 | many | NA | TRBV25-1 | TGTGCCAGCAGTGTTGGGTGGGGCAACCAAGAGACCCAGTACTTC | CASSVGWGNQETQYF
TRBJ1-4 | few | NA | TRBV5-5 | TGTGCCAGCAGCTGGAGATTTGGACAGCGAAATGAAAAACTGTTTTTT | CASSWRFGQRNEKLFF
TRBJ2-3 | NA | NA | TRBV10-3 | TGTGCCATCAGGAGTTCAGACACGCAGTATTTT | CAIRSSDTQYF
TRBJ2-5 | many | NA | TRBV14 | TGTGCCAGCAGCCAAAGGGCAGCCGGTTTCGAGACCCAGTACTTC | CASSQRAAGFETQYF
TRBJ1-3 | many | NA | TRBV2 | TGTGCCAGCAGTTACGCAGGGAACTCTGGAAACACCATATATTTT | CASSYAGNSGNTIYF
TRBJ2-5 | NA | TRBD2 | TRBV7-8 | TGTGCCAGCAGCTTAGGACTAGCGGACGTTGGGACCCAGTACTTC | CASSLGLADVGTQYF
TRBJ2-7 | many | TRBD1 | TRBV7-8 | TGTGCCAGCAGCCGAACAGGGGGAGGTTCTCTGGAGCAGTACTTC | CASSRTGGGSLEQYF
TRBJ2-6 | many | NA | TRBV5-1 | TGCGCCAGCAGCGGGGACACGCTTGGGGCCAACGTCCTGACTTTC | CASSGDTLGANVLTF
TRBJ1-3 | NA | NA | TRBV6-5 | TGTGCCATCAGTTCTGGAAACACCATATATTTT | CAISSGNTIYF
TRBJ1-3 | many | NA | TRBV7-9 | TGTGCCAGCAGCGAGCAGACAGGCCGGGCTGGAAACACCATATATTTT | CASSEQTGRAGNTIYF
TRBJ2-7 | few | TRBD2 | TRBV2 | TGTGCCAGCAGTTTATGGGCGAGCGGGAGTGGTGAGCAGTACTTC | CASSLWASGSGEQYF
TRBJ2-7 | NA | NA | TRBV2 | TGTGCCAGCAGTTTAAAGTCCGGTCAGGTGGGCTACGAGCAGTACTTC | CASSLKSGQVGYEQYF
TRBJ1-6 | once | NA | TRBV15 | TGTGCCACCTCCCGGAGTAGTAACCCCCTCCACTTT | CATSRSSNPLHF
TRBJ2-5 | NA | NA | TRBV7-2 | TGTGCCAGCAGCCGACTAAAGCAGGGAGAGACCCAGTACTTC | CASSRLKQGETQYF
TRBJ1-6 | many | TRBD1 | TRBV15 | TGTGCCACCAGCAGAGATGATAATCTGGGGGACAGATATAATTCACCCCTCCACTTT | CATSRDDNLGDRYNSPLHF
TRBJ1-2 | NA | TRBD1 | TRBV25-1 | TGTGCCAGCAGTCGGGGGACAGGAGGTTTCTATGGCTACACCTTC | CASSRGTGGFYGYTF
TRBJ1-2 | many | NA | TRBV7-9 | TGTGCCAGCAGCTTAGGGCAGCGTCACTATGGCTACACCTTC | CASSLGQRHYGYTF